The rows below give T cell receptor beta chains drawn from one sample of a study of T cells after posttransplantation cyclophosphamide. The method was immunoSEQ multiplex PCR; TCRdb's version includes in-frame clones alone and lacks a portion of them. The table has some 43,000 clones, about nine tenths seen once. Here the sequenced sample was PBMCs, taken roughly 59 days after allogeneic stem cell transplant with posttransplant cyclophosphamide. Receptors were obtained from a male patient in his sixties who received an allogeneic stem cell transplant from a related donor and was CMV-positive. T cells may partly derive from the graft donor. CDR3s include the opening cysteine and the closing phenylalanine or tryptophan. The order of the fields is V gene, clone size, D gene, J gene, CDR3 protein, CDR3 DNA. A D gene is named only where the DNA matches it firmly. Rows give clone size only sometimes, using once, few, many, or a class for an expanded clone.

TRBV7-6,NA,NA,TRBJ2-5,CASSPAGMFQETQYF,TGTGCCAGCAGCCCTGCGGGTATGTTCCAAGAGACCCAGTACTTC
TRBV5-1,NA,TRBD1,TRBJ2-3,CASSSGTGKGDTQYF,TGCGCCAGCAGCTCGGGGACAGGGAAGGGAGATACGCAGTATTTT
TRBV6-5,NA,TRBD1,TRBJ1-1,CASRPGGHTEAFF,TGTGCCAGCAGACCAGGGGGCCATACTGAAGCTTTCTTT
TRBV6-1,NA,NA,TRBJ1-2,CASSERFTGKGDYGYTF,TGTGCCAGCAGTGAACGCTTCACAGGGAAGGGGGACTATGGCTACACCTTC
TRBV7-9,NA,NA,TRBJ1-4,CASSPRFGNNEKLFF,TGTGCCAGCAGCCCCCGATTCGGTAATAATGAAAAACTGTTTTTT
TRBV6-5,NA,NA,TRBJ2-2,CASSSAEGNTGELFF,TGTGCCAGCAGTTCAGCGGAGGGAAACACCGGGGAGCTGTTTTTT
TRBV9,NA,NA,TRBJ2-2,CASSVAGWQANTGELFF,TGTGCCAGCAGCGTAGCTGGTTGGCAGGCGAACACCGGGGAGCTGTTTTTT
TRBV7-9,NA,NA,TRBJ2-1,CASSLLGTNSYNEQFF,TGTGCCAGCAGCTTACTTGGGACAAACTCCTACAATGAGCAGTTCTTC
TRBV6-6,NA,NA,TRBJ1-1,CASSWATGNTEAFF,TGTGCCAGCAGCTGGGCGACAGGGAACACTGAAGCTTTCTTT
TRBV28,NA,TRBD1,TRBJ1-2,CASSLNPDRVYGYTF,TGTGCCAGCAGTTTAAACCCGGACAGGGTCTATGGCTACACCTTC
TRBV6-5,NA,NA,TRBJ2-5,CASSYSGLQETQYF,TGTGCCAGCAGTTATTCGGGATTACAAGAGACCCAGTACTTC
TRBV28,NA,TRBD1,TRBJ1-5,CASTPGTDAQPQHF,TGTGCCAGCACCCCGGGGACAGACGCTCAGCCCCAGCATTTT
TRBV4-1,NA,TRBD1,TRBJ2-3,CASSHPKPGQEHTDTQYF,TGCGCCAGCAGCCATCCGAAACCGGGACAGGAGCACACAGATACGCAGTATTTT
TRBV5-1,NA,NA,TRBJ1-1,CASRNTGNTEAFF,TGCGCCAGCAGGAACACAGGCAACACTGAAGCTTTCTTT
TRBV6-1,once,NA,TRBJ1-6,CASSEGEGRGNSPLHF,TGTGCCAGCAGTGAAGGAGAGGGTAGAGGTAATTCACCCCTCCACTTT
TRBV6-5,NA,NA,TRBJ1-1,CASSYRNTEAFF,TGTGCCAGCAGTTACCGGAACACTGAAGCTTTCTTT
TRBV11-2,NA,NA,TRBJ1-4,CASSRGDRNEKLFF,TGTGCCAGCAGCAGGGGTGACAGAAATGAAAAACTGTTTTTT
TRBV19,NA,NA,TRBJ1-2,CASSTNGQPYGYTF,TGTGCCAGTAGTACAAATGGACAGCCCTATGGCTACACCTTC
TRBV12-5,NA,TRBD1,TRBJ1-1,CASGFTRAGQGLNTEAFF,TGTGCTAGTGGTTTCACCCGGGCTGGACAGGGTTTGAACACTGAAGCTTTCTTT
TRBV7-9,NA,NA,TRBJ2-7,CASSSLWVRTGFDYEQYF,TGTGCCAGCAGCTCCCTCTGGGTACGCACAGGCTTCGACTACGAGCAGTACTTC
TRBV6-5,NA,NA,TRBJ1-1,CASRYMSEDEAFF,TGTGCCAGCAGATACATGTCGGAGGATGAAGCTTTCTTT
TRBV2,NA,NA,TRBJ1-2,CASSSGYGYTF,TGTGCCAGCAGCTCGGGGTATGGCTACACCTTC
TRBV7-9,NA,NA,TRBJ2-3,CASSLSQGFLDTQYF,TGTGCCAGCAGCTTAAGTCAGGGTTTTTTAGATACGCAGTATTTT
TRBV6-5,few,NA,TRBJ1-1,CASSFERGGTEAFF,TGTGCCAGCAGTTTTGAGCGGGGGGGTACTGAAGCTTTCTTT
TRBV28,NA,NA,TRBJ1-2,CASSLPLNYGYTF,TGTGCCAGCAGTTTACCCCTTAACTATGGCTACACCTTC
TRBV27,NA,NA,TRBJ1-5,CASSFGGAQPQHF,TGTGCCAGCAGTTTTGGCGGGGCCCAGCCCCAGCATTTT
TRBV5-1,NA,TRBD1,TRBJ2-7,CASSSGQTTIFYEQYF,TGCGCCAGCAGCTCGGGACAGACCACGATTTTCTACGAGCAGTACTTC
TRBV5-1,once,NA,TRBJ2-5,CASSLVIQETQYF,TGCGCCAGCAGCTTGGTTATTCAAGAGACCCAGTACTTC
TRBV11-2,NA,TRBD1,TRBJ2-7,CASSRMTGIPYEQYF,TGTGCCAGCAGCCGAATGACAGGGATCCCCTACGAGCAGTACTTC
TRBV19,NA,TRBD1,TRBJ2-5,CASSIAGQGETQYF,TGTGCCAGTAGTATAGCTGGACAGGGTGAGACCCAGTACTTC
TRBV30,NA,TRBD1,TRBJ1-1,CAWSTGTGGTEAFF,TGTGCCTGGAGTACCGGGACAGGGGGCACTGAAGCTTTCTTT
TRBV29-1,NA,TRBD2,TRBJ2-1,CSGGTSGGYNEQFF,TGCAGCGGCGGGACTAGCGGGGGCTACAATGAGCAGTTCTTC
TRBV28,NA,TRBD2,TRBJ2-5,CASSFFRAGKETQYF,TGTGCCAGCAGTTTCTTCAGAGCGGGGAAGGAGACCCAGTACTTC
TRBV10-3,NA,TRBD2,TRBJ2-3,CAISESEWGGLTDTQYF,TGTGCCATCAGTGAGTCGGAATGGGGGGGACTCACAGATACGCAGTATTTT
TRBV7-6,NA,NA,TRBJ1-3,CASSLAGPGWAGNTIYF,TGTGCCAGCAGCTTAGCAGGCCCGGGGTGGGCTGGAAACACCATATATTTT
TRBV2,few,NA,TRBJ1-5,CASTGEAESNQPQHF,TGTGCCAGCACAGGGGAAGCGGAGAGCAATCAGCCCCAGCATTTT
TRBV4-2,NA,NA,TRBJ2-7,CASSPAPAYEQYF,TGTGCCAGCAGCCCCGCTCCGGCCTACGAGCAGTACTTC
TRBV5-1,NA,NA,TRBJ1-1,CASSLPRDNTEAFF,TGCGCCAGCAGCTTGCCCAGGGATAACACTGAAGCTTTCTTT
TRBV10-1,once,NA,TRBJ2-5,CASIPLTAGRETQYF,TGCGCCAGCATCCCCCTCACGGCGGGACGGGAGACCCAGTACTTC
TRBV10-3,NA,NA,TRBJ2-5,CAISPQGQETQYF,TGTGCCATCAGCCCACAGGGTCAAGAGACCCAGTACTTC
TRBV5-6,NA,NA,TRBJ1-2,CASSLSRDYGYTF,TGTGCCAGCAGCTTGTCTCGAGACTATGGCTACACCTTC
TRBV5-1,once,TRBD1,TRBJ1-4,CASSPEKGARGEKLFF,TGCGCCAGCAGCCCGGAAAAGGGGGCGAGAGGTGAAAAACTGTTTTTT
TRBV18,NA,NA,TRBJ1-2,CASSLSGEGLGGYTF,TGTGCCAGCTCACTATCAGGGGAAGGCCTCGGTGGCTACACCTTC
TRBV6-5,NA,NA,TRBJ1-6,CASRADSNSPLHF,TGTGCCAGCAGGGCGGACAGTAATTCACCCCTCCACTTT
TRBV11-2,NA,TRBD1,TRBJ1-1,CASSLWGRDRETEAFF,TGTGCCAGCAGCTTATGGGGCCGGGACAGGGAGACTGAAGCTTTCTTT
TRBV9,NA,NA,TRBJ1-1,CASSVGWGRGTEAFF,TGTGCCAGCAGCGTAGGATGGGGGAGGGGCACTGAAGCTTTCTTT
TRBV5-6,NA,TRBD2,TRBJ2-2,CASSLSLAGGSTNTGELFF,TGTGCCAGCAGCTTGTCACTAGCGGGGGGCTCCACGAACACCGGGGAGCTGTTTTTT
TRBV29-1,once,NA,TRBJ1-2,CSADGGNYGYTF,TGCAGCGCTGATGGGGGGAACTATGGCTACACCTTC
TRBV9,NA,NA,TRBJ1-1,CASSVDRGDTEAFF,TGTGCCAGCAGCGTAGATCGGGGGGACACTGAAGCTTTCTTT
TRBV2,NA,NA,TRBJ2-4,CAAKGGGPENIQYF,TGTGCCGCAAAGGGAGGGGGTCCGGAAAACATTCAGTACTTC
TRBV19,NA,NA,TRBJ2-7,CASSTGTGAVEQYF,TGTGCCAGTAGTACCGGGACGGGAGCCGTCGAGCAGTACTTC
TRBV30,NA,TRBD2,TRBJ2-7,CAWNRAGGGYEQYF,TGTGCCTGGAATCGAGCGGGGGGAGGCTACGAGCAGTACTTC
TRBV7-9,NA,NA,TRBJ1-2,CASSLDSRSSYTF,TGTGCCAGCAGCCTCGATTCGCGATCTAGCTACACCTTC
TRBV6-1,once,NA,TRBJ2-5,CASSGEGWMEQETQYF,TGTGCCAGCAGTGGAGAGGGCTGGATGGAACAAGAGACCCAGTACTTC
TRBV9,NA,NA,TRBJ1-5,CASSYEGNDQPQHF,TGTGCCAGCAGCTACGAGGGCAACGATCAGCCCCAGCATTTT
TRBV18,NA,TRBD1,TRBJ2-7,CASSGPRDRGSYEQYF,TGTGCCAGCTCCGGACCTAGGGACAGGGGTTCCTACGAGCAGTACTTC
TRBV21-1,medium-sized,NA,TRBJ1-1,CASSQQPCRDRGRLDTEAFF,TGTGCCAGCAGCCAACAACCTTGCCGGGACAGGGGGCGGTTGGACACTGAAGCTTTCTTT
TRBV6-5,NA,NA,TRBJ1-2,CASSTQQTNYGYTF,TGTGCCAGCAGTACCCAGCAGACAAACTATGGCTACACCTTC
TRBV7-8,NA,NA,TRBJ2-7,CASSLSTASYEQYF,TGTGCCAGCAGCCTTAGTACTGCCTCCTACGAGCAGTACTTC
TRBV15,NA,TRBD1,TRBJ2-3,CATSREGQGAPYTDTQYF,TGTGCCACCAGCAGAGAAGGTCAGGGGGCACCTTACACAGATACGCAGTATTTT